The TCR beta chain under discussion was sequenced for a study of T cell repertoires in cytomegalovirus infection. General study results and limits: Predominance within the ex vivo response was attributable to HLA-C-restricted CMV-specific TCR beta clonotypes.

On this clonotype: Its antigen is still unknown.

One entry per CDR3 protein, called by TCRdb with MiXCR from the reads. The table lists about 700,000 distinct CDR3 sequences, 30% to 35% of them singletons. Trimming took 3 bases from V and 8 from J; bases not matched to a gene: 8. The CDR3 contains 14 residues. Looked up from germline, CDR1 is SGHRS and CDR2 is YFSETQ. The receptor was isolated from a human donor in good health (CMV status not recorded). Some clones in this sample may be carry-over from other donors' samples. Specimen: cultured PBMCs, collected from culture after CMV antigen stimulation. V gene TRBV5-1 combines with J gene TRBJ1-2; the match to TRBD1 covers 9 bases. The CDR3 DNA reads as TGCGCCAGCAGCTCTGGACAGGGGTCGGACGGCTACACCTTC. This encodes CASSSGQGSDGYTF.